The subject of this entry is one T cell receptor beta chain. Its antigen is undetermined. The sample comes from a study of cytomegalovirus exposure and HLA in healthy donors. Study overall: The 120 validation repertoires matched the 500 to 750 first-cohort repertoires in platform, a later analysis reported.

Clones were sequenced by immunoSEQ multiplex PCR, and TCRdb holds only the in-frame ones, with some missing. The sample holds some 68,000 clones; 96% are singletons and the top ten take around 2.2%. CDR1 and CDR2 (germline): SEHNR, FQNEAQ (reference sequence). The CDR3 is 14 residues long. Trimming at V came to 1 base and at J to 4 bases, leaving 2 bases not matched to a gene. Notes on the study in general: Overall, around 160 TCR beta chains were annotated as cytomegalovirus-associated.

Sequencing used PBMCs. This sequence was found in a man younger than 30 in good health and CMV-seronegative. This chain joins TRBV7-9 and TRBJ2-7, with 9 bases fitting TRBD1. The DNA of the CDR3 is TGTGCCAGCAGCTTAGACAGGGGGCTATACGAGCAGTACTTC. As protein: CASSLDRGLYEQYF.